Sequencing of this T cell receptor (beta chain) was carried out in a study of OX40 agonist ivuxolimab in advanced cancers. Study-wide points: Patients who responded partially at 0.1-3.0 mg/kg showed clonal expansion ranking among the lowest.

There are a few counts of this clone. As yet, its antigen is unknown. The data were produced by immunoSEQ multiplex PCR, yet TCRdb's version contains in-frame clones alone and is incomplete. The sample yields 15,000 to 17,000 clones, around 80% seen once. Trimming removed 3 bases at V and 2 bases at J, with 12 bases between. The CDR3 runs to 15 residues. CDR1 and CDR2 (germline): MGHRA, YSYEKL. The material sequenced was CD4+ or CD8+ T cells sorted from blood, taken in a trial of the OX40 agonist ivuxolimab. This receptor was obtained from an adult with an advanced solid tumor such as melanoma, head and neck, liver or kidney cancer. J is TRBJ2-3 and V is TRBV4-1, with D possibly TRBD1 on 5 matching bases. This CDR3 reads CASSHVRTSTDTQYF. The CDR3 DNA sequence: TGCGCCAGCAGCCATGTTAGGACATCCACAGATACGCAGTATTTT.